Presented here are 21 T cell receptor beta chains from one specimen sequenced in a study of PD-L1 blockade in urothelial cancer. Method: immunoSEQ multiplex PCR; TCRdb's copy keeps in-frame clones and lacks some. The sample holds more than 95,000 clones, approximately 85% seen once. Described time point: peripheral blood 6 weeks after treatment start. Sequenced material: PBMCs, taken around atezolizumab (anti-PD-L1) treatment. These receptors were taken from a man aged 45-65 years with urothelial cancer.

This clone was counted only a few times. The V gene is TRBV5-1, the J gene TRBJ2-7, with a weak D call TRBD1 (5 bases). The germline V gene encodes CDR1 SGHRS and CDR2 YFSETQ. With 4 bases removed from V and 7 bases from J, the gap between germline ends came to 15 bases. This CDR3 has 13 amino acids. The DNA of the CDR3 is TGCGCCAGCAGCCCGGACATAATGGGGGAGCAGTACTTC. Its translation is CASSPDIMGEQYF.

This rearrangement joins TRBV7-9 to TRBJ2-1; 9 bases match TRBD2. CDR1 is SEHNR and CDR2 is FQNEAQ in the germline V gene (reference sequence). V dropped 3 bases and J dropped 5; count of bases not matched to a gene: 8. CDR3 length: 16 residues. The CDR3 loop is CASSFPLAGWNNEQFF. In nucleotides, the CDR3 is TGTGCCAGCAGCTTTCCGCTAGCGGGATGGAACAATGAGCAGTTCTTC.

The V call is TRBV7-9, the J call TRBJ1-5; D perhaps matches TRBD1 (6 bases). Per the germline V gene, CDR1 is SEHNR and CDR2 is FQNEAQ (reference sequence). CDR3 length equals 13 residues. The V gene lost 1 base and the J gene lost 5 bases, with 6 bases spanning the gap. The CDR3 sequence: CASSLDRDQPQHF. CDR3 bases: TGTGCCAGCAGCTTAGACAGGGATCAGCCCCAGCATTTT.

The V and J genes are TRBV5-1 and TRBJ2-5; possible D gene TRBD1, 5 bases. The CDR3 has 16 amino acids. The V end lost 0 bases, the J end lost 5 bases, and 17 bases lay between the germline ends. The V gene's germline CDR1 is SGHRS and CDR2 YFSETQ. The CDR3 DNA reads TGCGCCAGCAGCTTGGCAGGTGGGGCAGACCTGGAGACCCAGTACTTC. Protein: CASSLAGGADLETQYF.

The CDR3 region has the DNA TGTGCCAGTAGTATTGGGGGGAAGGACACTGAAGCTTTCTTT. It is translated as CASSIGGKDTEAFF. The chain combines TRBV19 with TRBJ1-1, with a weak D call TRBD1 (5 bases). CDR3 length: 14 amino acids. Trimming pared 3 bases from V and 3 bases from J, leaving 11 bases between. CDR1 is LNHDA and CDR2 is SQIVND in the germline V gene (reference sequence). Together with reference TRBV19 and TRBJ1-1, the CDR3 gives the full variable domain: DGGITQSPKYLFRKEGQNVTLSCEQNLNHDAMYWYRQDPGQGLRLIYYSQIVNDFQKGDIAEGYSVSREKKESFPLTVTSAQKNPTAFYLCASSIGGKDTEAFFGQGTRLTVV.

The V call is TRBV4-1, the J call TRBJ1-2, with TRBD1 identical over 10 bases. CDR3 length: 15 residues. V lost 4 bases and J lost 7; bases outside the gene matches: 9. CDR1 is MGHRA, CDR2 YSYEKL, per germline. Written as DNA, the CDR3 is TGCGCCAGCAGCCTATCGGACAGGGGGTTTTTTGGCTACACCTTC. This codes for CASSLSDRGFFGYTF.

CDR3 in amino acids: CASSLVGENQPQHF. CDR3 sequence (DNA): TGTGCCAGCAGCTTGGTCGGGGAAAATCAGCCCCAGCATTTT. The chain has TRBV5-6 and TRBJ1-5; no definite D call. The germline V and J ends were trimmed by 0 bases and 4 bases, with 8 bases remaining between them. The CDR3 sequence is 14 residues long. CDR1 is SGHDT, CDR2 YYEEEE, per germline.

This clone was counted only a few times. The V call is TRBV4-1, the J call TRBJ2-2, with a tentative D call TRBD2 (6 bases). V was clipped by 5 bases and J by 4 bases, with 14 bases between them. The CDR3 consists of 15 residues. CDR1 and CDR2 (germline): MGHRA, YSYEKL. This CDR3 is CASSSAGLPTGELFF. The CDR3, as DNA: TGCGCCAGCAGCTCCGCGGGACTCCCCACCGGGGAGCTGTTTTTT.

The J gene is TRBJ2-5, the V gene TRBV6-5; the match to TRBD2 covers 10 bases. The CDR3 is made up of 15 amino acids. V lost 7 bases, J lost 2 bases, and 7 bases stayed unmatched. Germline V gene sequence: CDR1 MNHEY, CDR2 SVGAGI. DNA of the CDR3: TGTGCCAGCAAACGGACTAGCGGAGAACAAGAGACCCAGTACTTC. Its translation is CASKRTSGEQETQYF.

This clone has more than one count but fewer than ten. The CDR3 loop is CASSQDYGRVSDTQYF. CDR3 nucleotide sequence: TGTGCCAGCAGCCAAGATTACGGTCGGGTATCAGATACGCAGTATTTT. The chain is built from TRBV4-2 and TRBJ2-3; the D is unclear. Trimming cost V 0 bases and J 4 bases, with 14 bases left between them. CDR1 and CDR2 from the germline V gene are LGHNA and YNFKEQ. This CDR3 has 16 residues.

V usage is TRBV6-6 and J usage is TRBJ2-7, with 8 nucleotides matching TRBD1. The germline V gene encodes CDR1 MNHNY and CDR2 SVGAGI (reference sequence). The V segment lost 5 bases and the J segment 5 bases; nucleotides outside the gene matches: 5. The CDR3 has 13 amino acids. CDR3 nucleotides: TGTGCCAGCAGTGTGCGGACAGGGCACGAGCAGTACTTC. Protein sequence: CASSVRTGHEQYF.

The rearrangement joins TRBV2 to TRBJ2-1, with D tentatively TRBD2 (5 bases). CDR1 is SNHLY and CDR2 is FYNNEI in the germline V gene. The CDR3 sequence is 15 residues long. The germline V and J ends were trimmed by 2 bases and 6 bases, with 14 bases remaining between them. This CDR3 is CASSEPGSRSNEQFF. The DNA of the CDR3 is TGTGCCAGCAGTGAACCGGGGAGCAGGTCCAATGAGCAGTTCTTC.

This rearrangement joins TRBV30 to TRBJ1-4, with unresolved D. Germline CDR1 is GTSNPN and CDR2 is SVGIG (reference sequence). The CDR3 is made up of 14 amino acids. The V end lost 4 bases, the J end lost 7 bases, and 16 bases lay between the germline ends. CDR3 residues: CAWTSGLGIEKLFF. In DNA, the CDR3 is TGTGCCTGGACGTCGGGATTGGGGATTGAAAAACTGTTTTTT.

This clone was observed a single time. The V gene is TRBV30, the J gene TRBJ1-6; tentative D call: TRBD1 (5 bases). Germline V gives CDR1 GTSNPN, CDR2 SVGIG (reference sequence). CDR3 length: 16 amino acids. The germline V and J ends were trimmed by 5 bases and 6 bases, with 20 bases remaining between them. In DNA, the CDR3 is TGTGCCTGGGAATTCCTTTGGGGGGAGGTTAATTCACCCCTCCACTTT. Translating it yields CAWEFLWGEVNSPLHF.

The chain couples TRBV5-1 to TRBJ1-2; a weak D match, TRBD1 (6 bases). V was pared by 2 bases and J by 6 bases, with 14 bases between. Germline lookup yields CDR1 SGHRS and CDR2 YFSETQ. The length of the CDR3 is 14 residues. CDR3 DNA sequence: TGCGCCAGCAGCTTTACAGGGCAGTTAGATGGCTACACCTTC. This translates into CASSFTGQLDGYTF.

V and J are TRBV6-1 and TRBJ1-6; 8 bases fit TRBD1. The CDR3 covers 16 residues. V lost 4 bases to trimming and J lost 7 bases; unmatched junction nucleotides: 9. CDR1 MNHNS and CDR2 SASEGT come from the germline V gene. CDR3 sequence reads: CASSARQGRGNSPLHF. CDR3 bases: TGTGCCAGCAGTGCCAGACAGGGGAGGGGAAATTCACCCCTCCACTTT.

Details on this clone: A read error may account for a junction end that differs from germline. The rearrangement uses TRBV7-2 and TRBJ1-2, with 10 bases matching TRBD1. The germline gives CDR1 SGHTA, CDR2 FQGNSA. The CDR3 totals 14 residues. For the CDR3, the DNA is TGTGCCAGCAGCCTAGCGGGGACAGGGGATGGCTACACCTTC. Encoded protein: CASSLAGTGDGYTF. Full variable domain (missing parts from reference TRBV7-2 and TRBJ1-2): GAGVSQSPSNKVTEKGKDVELRCDPISGHTALYWYRQSLGQGLEFLIYFQGNSAPDKSGLPSDRFSAERTGGSVSTLTIQRTQQEDSAVYLCASSLAGTGDGYTFGSGTRLTVV.

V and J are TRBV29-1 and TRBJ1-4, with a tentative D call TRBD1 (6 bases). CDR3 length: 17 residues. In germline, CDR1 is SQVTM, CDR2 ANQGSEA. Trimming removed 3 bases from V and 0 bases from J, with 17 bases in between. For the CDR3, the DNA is TGCAGCGTTGAGATTCCCCGTACAGGGACAACTAATGAAAAACTGTTTTTT. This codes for CSVEIPRTGTTNEKLFF. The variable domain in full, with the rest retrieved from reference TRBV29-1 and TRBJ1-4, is SAVISQKPSRDICQRGTSLTIQCQVDSQVTMMFWYRQQPGQSLTLIATANQGSEATYESGFVIDKFPISRPNLTFSTLTVSNMSPEDSSIYLCSVEIPRTGTTNEKLFFGSGTQLSVL.

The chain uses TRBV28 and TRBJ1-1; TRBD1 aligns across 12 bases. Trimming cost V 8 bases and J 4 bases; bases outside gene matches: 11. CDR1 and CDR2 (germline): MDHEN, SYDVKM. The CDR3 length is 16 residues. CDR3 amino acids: CASGEGQGAPGTEAFF. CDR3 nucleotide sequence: TGTGCCAGCGGTGAGGGACAGGGGGCGCCTGGCACTGAAGCTTTCTTT.

As DNA, the CDR3 is TGTGCCACCTCCAAGGCGGGAGCGGTCTACAATGAGCAGTTCTTC. This sequence encodes CATSKAGAVYNEQFF. The rearrangement joins TRBV10-3 to TRBJ2-1; 7 bases match TRBD2. Trimming took 10 bases from V and 3 from J; bases not matched to a gene: 12. The CDR3 has 15 amino acids. Germline CDR1 is ENHRY and CDR2 is SYGVKD.

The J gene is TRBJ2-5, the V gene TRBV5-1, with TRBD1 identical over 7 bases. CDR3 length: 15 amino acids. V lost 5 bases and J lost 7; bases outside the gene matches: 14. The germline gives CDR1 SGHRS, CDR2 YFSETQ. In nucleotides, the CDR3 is TGCGCCAGCAGTAAGGGGACAGACTCTAACCCGACCCAGTACTTC. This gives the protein CASSKGTDSNPTQYF.